The next 22 T cell receptor beta chains were all read from a single sample in a study of blood T cells in healthy people across ages (dated by TCRdb to the mid-2010s). The library was obtained by 5' RACE. Sequencing instrument: Illumina HiSeq 2500. A second about 7 to 12 cycle PCR used a sample-barcoded 5' primer and a J-beta primer mix. TCRdb trimmed the raw reads at Q25, called clones with MiXCR and kept productive beta chains. Rows matching on CDR3 protein sequence are summarized as one entry with the most common DNA and genes. The sample data list some 790,000 distinct CDR3 sequences, and around 26% of these were observed just once. The leading ten clones occupy approximately 15% of the sample. The source material was blood. These receptors all stem from a woman aged 80 or older in good health.

The chain employs TRBV9 and TRBJ2-5, with 9 nucleotides matching TRBD2. With 4 bases clipped from V and 11 bases from J, the junction kept 15 bases outside the gene matches. The germline CDR1 and CDR2 sequences are SGDLS and YYNGEE. The CDR3 is 15 residues long. The CDR3 sequence is CASSPRGGANNEQYF. As DNA, the CDR3 is TGTGCCAGCAGCCCCCGCGGGGGGGCTAACAATGAGCAGTACTTC.

Comments on this clonotype: Given a much more abundant clone one base away, this may be a read error. The chain has TRBV4-1 and TRBJ2-7, with TRBD1 matching 8 bases. The CDR3 runs to 16 residues. Germline assignment: CDR1 MGHRA and CDR2 YSYEKL. The CDR3 DNA reads TGCGCCAGCAGCCCCTCGGGGGACAGGAGCTCCTACGAGCGGTACTTC. It encodes CASSPSGDRSSYERYF.

This clonotype occurred a few times. The junction and the germline gene differ at one end; a read error may be behind it. The chain employs TRBV4-3 and TRBJ1-5; D is undetermined. The CDR3 runs 13 residues. Germline V gene lookup returns CDR1 LGHNA and CDR2 YSLEER. CDR3 DNA: TGCGCCAGCAGCCAAGATAGCCATCAGCCCCAGCATTTT. Its translation: CASSQDSHQPQHF.

The rearrangement uses TRBV18 and TRBJ2-2; 7 nucleotides line up with TRBD1. Germline V gives CDR1 KGHSH, CDR2 LQKENI. The CDR3 contains 14 residues. With 3 bases clipped from V and 4 bases from J, the junction kept 2 bases outside the gene matches. CDR3 loop: CASSPNRGTGELFF. The CDR3 coding sequence is TGTGCCAGCTCACCCAACAGGGGCACCGGGGAGCTGTTTTTT.

There are a few counts of this clonotype. The rearrangement uses TRBV5-1 and TRBJ2-5; 7 bases match TRBD1. V lost 4 bases and J lost 5; bases outside the gene matches: 11. Germline CDR1 is SGHRS and CDR2 is YFSETQ. The CDR3 contains 15 residues. The CDR3 spells CASSGTGAGRETQYF. CDR3 DNA sequence: TGCGCCAGCAGCGGCACAGGGGCCGGAAGGGAGACCCAGTACTTC. Full variable domain (rest looked up from reference TRBV5-1 and TRBJ2-5): KAGVTQTPRYLIKTRGQQVTLSCSPISGHRSVSWYQQTPGQGLQFLFEYFSETQRNKGNFPGRFSGRQFSNSRSEMNVSTLELGDSALYLCASSGTGAGRETQYFGPGTRLLVL.

This clonotype was found many times. This CDR3 reads CASSSATGNTEAFF. In nucleotides, the CDR3 is TGTGCCAGCAGCTCGGCGACAGGGAACACTGAAGCTTTCTTT. V is TRBV7-9 and J is TRBJ1-1; D is possibly TRBD1 (6 bases). Trimming removed 4 bases at V and 1 base at J, with 10 bases between. Germline CDR1 reads SEHNR; CDR2 reads FQNEAQ (reference sequence). The CDR3 is 14 residues long.

The chain combines TRBV6-2 or TRBV6-3 with TRBJ2-3; D remains unclear. The CDR3 spans 14 residues. Germline-derived CDR1 and CDR2 are MNHEY and SVGEGT. V was pared by 5 bases and J by 0 bases, with 9 bases between. The CDR3 nucleotides are TGTGCCAGCAGTCTCGCGCAGAGCACAGATACGCAGTATTTT. Amino acids: CASSLAQSTDTQYF.

This clonotype came up a few times. This rearrangement joins TRBV11-2 to TRBJ1-1; D is ambiguous. The V and J ends lost 1 base and 0 bases respectively, with 18 bases between them. From germline, CDR1 is SGHAT and CDR2 FQNNGV. The length of the CDR3 is 18 residues. This CDR3 is CASSLASQMLVMNTEAFF. The CDR3 DNA follows: TGTGCCAGCAGCTTAGCAAGCCAGATGTTAGTAATGAACACTGAAGCTTTCTTT.

This clonotype has at least ten counts. V gene TRBV29-1 combines with J gene TRBJ2-3, with 15 bases identical to TRBD2. CDR3 length: 16 residues. Germline trimming cut 5 bases from V and 1 base from J; bases unmatched to any gene: 4. CDR1 and CDR2 from the germline V gene are SQVTM and ANQGSEA. The CDR3 sequence: CSVRGLAGGRTDTQYF. CDR3 DNA sequence: TGCAGCGTTCGGGGACTAGCGGGGGGCCGCACAGATACGCAGTATTTT.

The chain employs TRBV6-2 or TRBV6-3 and TRBJ1-2, with a tentative D call TRBD1 (5 bases). With 4 bases removed from V and 6 bases from J, the gap between germline ends came to 15 bases. Germline V CDR1 and CDR2: MNHEY, SVGEGT. There are 14 residues in the CDR3. CDR3 in amino acids: CASSSGASFDGYTF. The DNA of the CDR3 is TGTGCCAGCAGTTCCGGGGCCTCTTTTGATGGCTACACCTTC.

At least ten counts were recorded for this clonotype. The V and J genes are TRBV20-1 and TRBJ2-1; perhaps TRBD2 as D (7 bases). This CDR3 comprises 15 residues. V was trimmed by 6 bases and J by 10 bases, leaving 25 bases between them. The germline V gene encodes CDR1 DFQATT and CDR2 SNEGSKA (reference sequence). Written as DNA, the CDR3 is TGCAGTGCGGGGAGGGGGGACAACGGCATCATCGAGCAGTTCTTC. As protein: CSAGRGDNGIIEQFF.

About this clonotype: It may be a read error: a sequence one base away is much more abundant. This chain uses TRBV7-9 with TRBJ2-1; a possible D gene is TRBD1 (5 bases). This CDR3 comprises 15 residues. Germline V lookup: CDR1 SEHNR, CDR2 FQNEAQ (reference sequence). CDR3 protein: CARSPDILGPNEQFF. CDR3 DNA sequence: TGTGCCCGCAGTCCTGATATACTGGGGCCCAATGAGCAGTTCTTC. Supplemented by reference TRBV7-9 and TRBJ2-1, the full variable domain reads DTGVSQNPRHKITKRGQNVTFRCDPISEHNRLYWYRQTLGQGPEFLTYFQNEAQLEKSRLLSDRFSAERPKGSFSTLEIQRTEQGDSAMYLCARSPDILGPNEQFFGPGTRLTVL.

The chain uses TRBV7-9 and TRBJ1-1; no definite D call. The CDR3 runs 12 residues. Germline values: CDR1 SEHNR, CDR2 FQNEAQ (reference sequence). Between the trimmed V and J ends, which lost 8 bases and 5 bases, there was a span of 12 bases. CDR3 sequence: CASVVGETEAFF. As DNA, the CDR3 is TGTGCCAGCGTGGTTGGGGAAACTGAAGCTTTCTTT.

In its sample, this clonotype was seen many times. V gene TRBV7-2 combines with J gene TRBJ2-4, with D unclear. The CDR3 runs to 17 residues. CDR1 SGHTA and CDR2 FQGNSA come from the germline V gene. Trimming removed 5 bases from V and 0 bases from J, with 17 bases in between. CDR3 residues: CASSPRYKTLAKNIQYF. The CDR3 DNA follows: TGTGCCAGCAGCCCGCGTTACAAGACCTTAGCCAAAAACATTCAGTACTTC.

The rearrangement links TRBV6-5 to TRBJ1-5; perhaps TRBD1 as D (5 bases). The V gene lost 2 bases and the J gene lost 4 bases, with 6 bases spanning the gap. The germline V gene encodes CDR1 MNHEY and CDR2 SVGAGI. This CDR3 has 13 residues. CDR3 loop: CASSYKGNQPQHF. The CDR3 DNA follows: TGTGCCAGCAGTTACAAGGGGAATCAGCCCCAGCATTTT.

This clonotype was counted at least ten times. This chain links TRBV7-7 with TRBJ2-3; D is unclear. The CDR3 spans 16 residues. Trimming took 1 base from V and 3 from J, leaving 14 bases between them. The germline V gene encodes CDR1 SSHAT and CDR2 FNYEAQ (reference sequence). The CDR3 coding sequence is TGTGCCAGCAGCTTAGGGCCATCACCGGCGACAGATACGCAGTATTTT. Protein product: CASSLGPSPATDTQYF.

In this sample, this clonotype turned up many times. CDR3 in amino acids: CASSPNRQGAQYF. Here the CDR3 DNA reads TGTGCCAGCAGCCCAAACAGGCAGGGGGCCCAGTACTTC. V and J are TRBV11-2 and TRBJ2-5; the match to TRBD1 covers 7 bases. The ends lost 5 bases at V and 9 bases at J; junction bases unmatched: 9. CDR1 and CDR2 from the germline V gene are SGHAT and FQNNGV. This CDR3 has 13 residues. Full variable domain (remainder filled in from reference TRBV11-2 and TRBJ2-5): EAGVAQSPRYKIIEKRQSVAFWCNPISGHATLYWYQQILGQGPKLLIQFQNNGVVDDSQLPKDRFSAERLKGVDSTLKIQPAKLEDSAVYLCASSPNRQGAQYFGPGTRLLVL.

Comment on this clonotype: Possible read error: a much larger clone is one base away. V is TRBV5-1 and J is TRBJ2-5; tentatively, D is TRBD1 or TRBD2 (6 bases each). Trimming took off 7 bases at V and 11 bases at J, with 27 bases between the two ends. The CDR3 covers 15 residues. CDR1 and CDR2 from the germline V gene are SGHRS and YFSETQ. CDR3 loop: CASSPGAGRSNEQYF. The CDR3 DNA reads as TGCGCCAGCTCACCGGGGGCGGGACGAAGTAATGAGCAGTACTTC.

The V call is TRBV7-2, the J call TRBJ1-2, with unresolved D. V was cut by 5 bases and J by 4 bases, with 11 bases left in between. Germline CDR1 and CDR2: SGHTA and FQGNSA. This CDR3 is 13 amino acids long. The CDR3 DNA is TGTGCCAGCAGCATTGGACGGGCCTATGGCTACACCTTC. It encodes CASSIGRAYGYTF.

As for this clonotype: This may be a read error, as it is one base from a much larger clone. This rearrangement joins TRBV10-3 to TRBJ1-2, with 10 bases fitting TRBD1. J lost 7 bases, V lost 4 bases, and 9 bases had no gene match. Germline V gives CDR1 ENHRY, CDR2 SYGVKD. The CDR3 is made up of 15 amino acids. The CDR3 DNA reads as TGTGCCATCAGTGTGGAGGACAGGGGGTGCGCTGGCTACACCTTC. As protein: CAISVEDRGCAGYTF.

This clonotype was observed at least ten times. The rearrangement uses TRBV7-2 and TRBJ1-4, with a weak D call TRBD1 (5 bases). The CDR3 covers 14 residues. The V end lost 1 base, the J end lost 8 bases, and 11 bases lay between the germline ends. CDR1 and CDR2 from the germline V gene are SGHTA and FQGNSA. Here the CDR3 reads CASSLGQGSEKLFF. CDR3 sequence (DNA): TGTGCCAGCAGCTTAGGTCAGGGAAGCGAAAAACTGTTTTTT.

In the case of this clonotype: A much larger clone is a single base away; this may be a read error. Here the CDR3 reads CASNVGGGGRETQYF. The DNA of the CDR3 is TGTGCCAGCAACGTAGGGGGAGGGGGACGGGAGACCCAGTACTTC. V is TRBV9 and J is TRBJ2-5; a weak D match, TRBD2 (7 bases). Germline lookup yields CDR1 SGDLS and CDR2 YYNGEE. The CDR3 runs 15 residues.